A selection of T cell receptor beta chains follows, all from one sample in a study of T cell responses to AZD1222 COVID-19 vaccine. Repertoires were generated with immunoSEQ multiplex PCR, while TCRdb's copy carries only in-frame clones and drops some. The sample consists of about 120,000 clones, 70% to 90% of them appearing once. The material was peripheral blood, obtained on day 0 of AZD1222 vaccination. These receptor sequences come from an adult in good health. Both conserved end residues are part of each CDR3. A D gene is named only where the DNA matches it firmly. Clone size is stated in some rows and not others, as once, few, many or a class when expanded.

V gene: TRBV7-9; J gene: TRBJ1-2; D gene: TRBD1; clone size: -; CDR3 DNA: TGTGCCAGCATCCCCCGGACAGGGGATACGTATGGCTACACCTTC; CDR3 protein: CASIPRTGDTYGYTF
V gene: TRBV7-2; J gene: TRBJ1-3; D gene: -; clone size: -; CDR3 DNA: TGTGCCAGCAGCTTAGGGCAGTCTGGAAACACCATATATTTT; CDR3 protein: CASSLGQSGNTIYF
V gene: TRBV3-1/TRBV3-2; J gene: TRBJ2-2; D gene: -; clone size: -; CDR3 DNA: TGTGCCAGCAGCCAACCAGGGCTAGGAGACCGTCAGAACACCGGGGAGCTGTTTTTT; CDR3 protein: CASSQPGLGDRQNTGELFF
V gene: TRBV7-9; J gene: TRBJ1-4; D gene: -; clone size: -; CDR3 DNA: TGTGCCAGCAGCCCCGACCATGAAAAACTGTTTTTT; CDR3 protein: CASSPDHEKLFF
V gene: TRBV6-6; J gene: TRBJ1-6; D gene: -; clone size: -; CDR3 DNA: TGTGCCAGCACCCCCTCCACGGGCCCACCCCTCCACTTT; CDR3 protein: CASTPSTGPPLHF
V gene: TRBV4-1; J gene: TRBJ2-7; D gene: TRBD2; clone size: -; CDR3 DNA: TGCGCCAGCAGCCCCGGGACTAGCGTTCTCTACGAGCAGTACTTC; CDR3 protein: CASSPGTSVLYEQYF
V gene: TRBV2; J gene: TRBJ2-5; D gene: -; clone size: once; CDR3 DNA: TGTGCCAGCAGAAAGGACAGAAACCAAGAGACCCAGTACTTC; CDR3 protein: CASRKDRNQETQYF
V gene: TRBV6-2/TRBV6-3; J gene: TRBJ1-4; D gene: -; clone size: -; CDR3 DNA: TGTGCCAGCAGTTACGGATCGACAGTTGGAAAACTGTTTTTT; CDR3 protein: CASSYGSTVGKLFF
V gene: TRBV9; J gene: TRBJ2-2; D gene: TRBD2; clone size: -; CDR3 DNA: TGTGCCAGCAGCCCGACGGTTAGCGGGAGAACCGGGGAGCTGTTTTTT; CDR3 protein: CASSPTVSGRTGELFF
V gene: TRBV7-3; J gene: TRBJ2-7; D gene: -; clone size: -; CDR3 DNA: TGTGCCAGCAGTTCATCAGGGGCCAACGAGCAGTACTTC; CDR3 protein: CASSSSGANEQYF
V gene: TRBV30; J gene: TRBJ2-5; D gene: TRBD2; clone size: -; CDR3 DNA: TGTGCCTGGAGTGTTAAAGGGGCGGGAGTAGGGACCCAGTACTTC; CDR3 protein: CAWSVKGAGVGTQYF
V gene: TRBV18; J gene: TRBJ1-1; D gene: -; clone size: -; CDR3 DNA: TGTGCCAGCCACCGGGGTGACACTGAAGCTTTCTTT; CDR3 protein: CASHRGDTEAFF
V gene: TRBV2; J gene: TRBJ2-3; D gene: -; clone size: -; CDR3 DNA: TGTGCCAGCAGTGTAGGGACCCAGGGAGATACGCAGTATTTT; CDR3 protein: CASSVGTQGDTQYF
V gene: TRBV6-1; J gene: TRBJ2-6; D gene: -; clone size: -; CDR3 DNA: TGTGCCAGCAGTGAATTAGTTTTACCCGGGGCCAACGTCCTGACTTTC; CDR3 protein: CASSELVLPGANVLTF
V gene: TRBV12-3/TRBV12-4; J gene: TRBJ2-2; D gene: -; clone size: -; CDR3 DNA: TGTGCCAGCAGCGCCTGGGGGACCGGGGAGCTGTTTTTT; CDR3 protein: CASSAWGTGELFF
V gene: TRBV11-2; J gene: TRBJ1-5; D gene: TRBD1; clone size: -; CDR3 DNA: TGTGCCAGCAGCTTGGGTGGGATAACAGGGGCGCGCAATCAGCCCCAGCATTTT; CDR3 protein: CASSLGGITGARNQPQHF
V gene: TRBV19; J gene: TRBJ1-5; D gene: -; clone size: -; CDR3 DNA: TGTGCCAGTAGTATTGGTCAGGCGTATAGCAATCAGCCCCAGCATTTT; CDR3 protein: CASSIGQAYSNQPQHF
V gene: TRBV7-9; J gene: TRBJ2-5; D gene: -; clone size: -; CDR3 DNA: TGTGCCAGCAGCTTAGTCGAAGAGACCCAGTACTTC; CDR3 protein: CASSLVEETQYF